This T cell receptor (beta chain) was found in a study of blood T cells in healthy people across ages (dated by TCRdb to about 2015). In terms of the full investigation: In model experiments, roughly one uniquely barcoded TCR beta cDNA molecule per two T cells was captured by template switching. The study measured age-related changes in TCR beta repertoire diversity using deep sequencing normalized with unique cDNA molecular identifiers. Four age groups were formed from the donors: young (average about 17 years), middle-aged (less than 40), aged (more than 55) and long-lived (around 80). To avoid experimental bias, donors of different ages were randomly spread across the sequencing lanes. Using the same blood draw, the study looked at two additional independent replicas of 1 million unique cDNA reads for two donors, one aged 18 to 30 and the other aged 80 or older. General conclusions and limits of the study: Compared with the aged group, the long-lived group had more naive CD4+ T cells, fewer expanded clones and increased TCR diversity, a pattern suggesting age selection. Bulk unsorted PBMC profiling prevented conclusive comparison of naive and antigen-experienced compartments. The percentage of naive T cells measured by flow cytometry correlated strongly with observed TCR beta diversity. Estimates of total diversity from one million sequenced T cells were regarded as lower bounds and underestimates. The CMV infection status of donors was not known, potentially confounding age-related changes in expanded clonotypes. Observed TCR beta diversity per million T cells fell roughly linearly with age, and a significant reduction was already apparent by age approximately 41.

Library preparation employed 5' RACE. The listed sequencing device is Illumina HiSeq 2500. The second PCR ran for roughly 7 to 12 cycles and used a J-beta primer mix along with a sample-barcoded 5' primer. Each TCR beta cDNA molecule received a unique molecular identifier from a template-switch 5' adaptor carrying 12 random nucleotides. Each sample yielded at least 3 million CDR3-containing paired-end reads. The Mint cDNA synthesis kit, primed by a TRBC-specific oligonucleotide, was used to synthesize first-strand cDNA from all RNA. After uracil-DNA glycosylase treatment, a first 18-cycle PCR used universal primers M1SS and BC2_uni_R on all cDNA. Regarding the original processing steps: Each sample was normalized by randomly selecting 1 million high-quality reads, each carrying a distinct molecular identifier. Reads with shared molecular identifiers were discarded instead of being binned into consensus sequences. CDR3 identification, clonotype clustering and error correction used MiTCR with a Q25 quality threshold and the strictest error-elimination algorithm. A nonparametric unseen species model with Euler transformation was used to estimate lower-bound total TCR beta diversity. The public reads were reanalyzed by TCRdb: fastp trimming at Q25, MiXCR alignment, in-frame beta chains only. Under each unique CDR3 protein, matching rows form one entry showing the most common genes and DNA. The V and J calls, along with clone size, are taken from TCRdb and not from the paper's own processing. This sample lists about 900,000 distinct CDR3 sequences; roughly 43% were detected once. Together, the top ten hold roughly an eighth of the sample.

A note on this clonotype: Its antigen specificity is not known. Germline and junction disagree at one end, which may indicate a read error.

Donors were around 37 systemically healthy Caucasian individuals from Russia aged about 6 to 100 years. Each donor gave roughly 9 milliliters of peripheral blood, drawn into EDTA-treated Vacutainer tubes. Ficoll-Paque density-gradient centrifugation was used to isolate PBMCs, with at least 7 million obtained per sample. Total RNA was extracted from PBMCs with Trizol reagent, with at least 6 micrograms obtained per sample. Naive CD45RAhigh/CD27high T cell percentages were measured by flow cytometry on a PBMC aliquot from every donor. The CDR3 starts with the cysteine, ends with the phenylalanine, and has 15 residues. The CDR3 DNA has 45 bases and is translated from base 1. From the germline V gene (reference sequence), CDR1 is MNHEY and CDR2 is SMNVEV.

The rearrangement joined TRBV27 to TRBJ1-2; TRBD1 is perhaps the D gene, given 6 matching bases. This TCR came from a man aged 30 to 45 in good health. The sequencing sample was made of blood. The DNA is TGTGCCAGCAGTCAATGGACAGAGAAAAACTATGACTACACCTTC. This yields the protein CASSQWTEKNYDYTF.